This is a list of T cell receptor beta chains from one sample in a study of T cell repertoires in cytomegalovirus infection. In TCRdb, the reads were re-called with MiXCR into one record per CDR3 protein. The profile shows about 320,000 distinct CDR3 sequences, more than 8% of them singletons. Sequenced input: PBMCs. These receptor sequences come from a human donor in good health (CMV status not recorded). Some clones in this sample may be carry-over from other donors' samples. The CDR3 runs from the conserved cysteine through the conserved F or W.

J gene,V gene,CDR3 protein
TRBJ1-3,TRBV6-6,CASSYSSARSGNTIYF
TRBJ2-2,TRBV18,CASSPPAGITGELFF
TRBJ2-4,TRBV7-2,CASSGQGRNIQYF
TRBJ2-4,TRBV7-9,CASSLIPRPAKNIQYF
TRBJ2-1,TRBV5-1,CASSFKNPTGLAGVYEQFF
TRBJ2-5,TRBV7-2,CASSLDVGRETQYF
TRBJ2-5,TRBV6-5,CASSYEGPTQETQYF
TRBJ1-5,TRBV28,CASSLLGQNNQPQHF
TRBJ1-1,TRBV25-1,CASSVSGGPIVTEAFF
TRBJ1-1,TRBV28,CARRAGGANTEAFF
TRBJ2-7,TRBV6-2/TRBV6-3,CASTSLGTGGLVHEQYF
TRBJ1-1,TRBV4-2,CASSQDIEGVEAFF
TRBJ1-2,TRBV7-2,CASSLDRAAGSNYGYTF
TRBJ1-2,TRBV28,CASSGTNYGYTF
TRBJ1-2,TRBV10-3,CAISEKGQGSGYTF
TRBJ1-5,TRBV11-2,CASSLSGESNQPQHF
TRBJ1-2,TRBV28,CASSLWDYGYTF
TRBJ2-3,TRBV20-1,CSARESAGGPNTQYF
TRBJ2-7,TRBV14,CASSQPGAYYEQYF
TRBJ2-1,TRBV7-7,CASSDRVAAYNEQFF
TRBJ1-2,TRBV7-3,CASSSPRDAGGYGYTF
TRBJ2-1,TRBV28,CASSSGTSGAREQFF
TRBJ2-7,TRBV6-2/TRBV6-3,CASRTGQGVEQYF
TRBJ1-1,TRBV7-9,CASAQPGEGPNTEAFF
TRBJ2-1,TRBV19,CASSISSRRSSYNEQFF
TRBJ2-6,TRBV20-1,CSARVAGGLSGANVLTF
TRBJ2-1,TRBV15,CATSRWGEGFSNEQFF
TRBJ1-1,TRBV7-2,CASSLLGTGSTEAFF
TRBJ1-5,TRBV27,CASSLRGQINQPQHF
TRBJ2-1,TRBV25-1,CASSRAIYNEQFF
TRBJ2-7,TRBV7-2,CASSLVATPDGQYF
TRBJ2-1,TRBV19,CASTPGQGIHEQFF
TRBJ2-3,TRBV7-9,CASSEEDKRLPDTQYF
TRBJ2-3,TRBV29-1,CSVEDRAHTDTQYF
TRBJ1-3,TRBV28,CASSLPGAGNTIYF
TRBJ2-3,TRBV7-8,CASSSGGGPYVEDTQYF
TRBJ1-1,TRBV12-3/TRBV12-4,CASSLRGAMNTEAFF
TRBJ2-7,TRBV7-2,CASSFNRYYEQYF
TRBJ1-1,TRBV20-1,CSARLDRVTEAFF
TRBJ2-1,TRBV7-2,CASSERGGNEQFF
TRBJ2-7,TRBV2,CASSVVPAALYEQYF